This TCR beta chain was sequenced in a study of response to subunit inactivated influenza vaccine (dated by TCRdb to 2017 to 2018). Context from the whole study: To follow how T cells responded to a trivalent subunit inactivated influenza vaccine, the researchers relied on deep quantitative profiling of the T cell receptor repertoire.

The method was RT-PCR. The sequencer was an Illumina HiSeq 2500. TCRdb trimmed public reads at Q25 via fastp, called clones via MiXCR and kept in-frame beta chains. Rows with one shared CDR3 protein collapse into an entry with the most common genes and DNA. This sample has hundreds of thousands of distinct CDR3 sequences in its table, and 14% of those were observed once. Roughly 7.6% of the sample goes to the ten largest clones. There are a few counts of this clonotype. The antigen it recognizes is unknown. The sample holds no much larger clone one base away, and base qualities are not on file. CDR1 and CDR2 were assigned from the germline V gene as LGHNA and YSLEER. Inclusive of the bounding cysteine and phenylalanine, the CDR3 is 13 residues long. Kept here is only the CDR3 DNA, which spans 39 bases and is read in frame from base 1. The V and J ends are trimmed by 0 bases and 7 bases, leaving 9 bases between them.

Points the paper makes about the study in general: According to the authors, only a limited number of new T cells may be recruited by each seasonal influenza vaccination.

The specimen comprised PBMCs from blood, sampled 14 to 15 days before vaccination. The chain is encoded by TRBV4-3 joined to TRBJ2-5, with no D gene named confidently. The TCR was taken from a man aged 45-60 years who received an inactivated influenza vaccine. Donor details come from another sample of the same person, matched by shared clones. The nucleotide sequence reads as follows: TGCGCCAGCAGCCAAGACGATTGGGGGACCCAGTACTTC. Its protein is CASSQDDWGTQYF.